Presented here are 29 T cell receptor beta chains from one specimen sequenced in a study of shared clonotypes between healthy human individuals. Repertoires were generated with immunoSEQ multiplex PCR, while TCRdb's copy carries only in-frame clones and drops some. The top ten clones hold over 1.3% of a sample with about a million clones, about 75% of them seen once. The specimen was memory CD4+ T cells sorted from blood. The subset is: CD45RA-negative fraction. All receptors derive from a man younger than 30 in good health.

This chain uses TRBV7-8 with TRBJ2-1; D could derive from TRBD1 or TRBD2 (5 bases each). Trimming removed 5 bases from V and 7 bases from J, with 12 bases in between. The CDR3 extends over 13 amino acids. CDR1 and CDR2 (germline): SGHVS, FQNEAQ. DNA for the CDR3: TGTGCCAGCAGCCAGGGACCTTGGAATGAGCAGTTCTTC. Translated, it gives CASSQGPWNEQFF.

This clone was seen only once. The chain carries TRBV5-1 and TRBJ1-4, with TRBD1 identical over 8 bases. Looked up from germline, CDR1 is SGHRS and CDR2 is YFSETQ. J lost 4 bases, V lost 0 bases, and 2 bases had no gene match. The length of the CDR3 is 15 residues. The CDR3 loop reads CASSLAGQVNEKLFF. As DNA, the CDR3 is TGCGCCAGCAGCTTGGCGGGACAGGTTAATGAAAAACTGTTTTTT.

This chain connects TRBV5-4 to TRBJ2-2; D unclear. The CDR3 has 16 residues. Germline V gene data show CDR1 as SGHNT and CDR2 as YYREEE (reference sequence). Trimming removed 0 bases at V and 1 base at J, with 10 bases between. The CDR3 protein is CASSLDRSGNTGELFF. In nucleotides, the CDR3 is TGTGCCAGCAGCTTGGACCGGTCCGGGAACACCGGGGAGCTGTTTTTT.

CDR3: CASSERSPTQYF. CDR3 nucleotides: TGTGCCAGCAGTGAAAGGTCCCCCACGCAGTATTTT. The chain carries TRBV2 and TRBJ2-3; D ambiguous. Germline values: CDR1 SNHLY, CDR2 FYNNEI. This CDR3 is built from 12 residues. V dropped 2 bases and J dropped 9 bases, with 9 bases sitting between them.

The chain is built from TRBV29-1 and TRBJ1-2, with TRBD1 as a possible D gene (6 bases). The CDR3 runs to 13 residues. Trimming removed 2 bases from V and 7 bases from J, with 14 bases in between. Looked up from germline, CDR1 is SQVTM and CDR2 is ANQGSEA. The CDR3 DNA follows: TGCAGCGTTGAACTCACGGGGGCTGGTGGCTACACCTTC. Translation gives CSVELTGAGGYTF.

V gene TRBV7-2 combines with J gene TRBJ2-3; 12 bases fit TRBD2. The CDR3 contains 16 residues. Looked up from germline, CDR1 is SGHTA and CDR2 is FQGNSA. J gave up 1 base and V 3 bases, and 2 bases lay outside the gene matches. The CDR3 DNA reads as TGTGCCAGCAGCTTCTGGACTAGCGGGGGCACAGATACGCAGTATTTT. Its protein product is CASSFWTSGGTDTQYF.

The chain has TRBV7-9 and TRBJ1-2; D not resolved. Trimming cost V 3 bases and J 4 bases, with 12 bases left between them. CDR3 length equals 14 residues. The germline CDR1 and CDR2 sequences are SEHNR and FQNEAQ (reference sequence). The CDR3 protein is CASSFEGDFYGYTF. CDR3 nucleotide sequence: TGTGCCAGCAGCTTCGAAGGAGACTTCTATGGCTACACCTTC.

This clone was counted a few times. The chain employs TRBV6-1 and TRBJ1-2; 9 bases line up with TRBD1. The germline V gene encodes CDR1 MNHNS and CDR2 SASEGT. CDR3 size: 15 residues. Trimming took 3 bases from V and 7 from J; bases not matched to a gene: 9. The CDR3 DNA sequence: TGTGCCAGCAGTGAGGGGGGACAGGGCTATAGTGGCTACACCTTC. Protein sequence: CASSEGGQGYSGYTF.

The J gene is TRBJ2-2, the V gene TRBV30; TRBD2 agrees at 13 bases. Losses at the gene ends were 3 bases for V and 1 base for J; bases not matched to a gene: 5. This CDR3 is built from 17 residues. Germline CDR1 and CDR2: GTSNPN and SVGIG (reference sequence). The CDR3 DNA sequence: TGTGCCTGGAGCCAAGGGACTAGCGGGGTGAACACCGGGGAGCTGTTTTTT. It translates to CAWSQGTSGVNTGELFF.

This clone was detected only a few times. Here the CDR3 reads CASRGRTGKTEAFF. Written as DNA, the CDR3 is TGTGCCAGTAGAGGGAGGACAGGGAAAACTGAAGCTTTCTTT. The chain is built from TRBV2 and TRBJ1-1; TRBD1 matches 8 bases. After removal of 9 bases from V and 5 bases from J, the junction contained 11 bases not matched to a gene. The germline gives CDR1 SNHLY, CDR2 FYNNEI. The CDR3 has 14 residues.

Details on this clone: The junction departs from the called germline gene at one end, perhaps through a read error. The V and J genes are TRBV2 and TRBJ1-1; 7 bases are a match to TRBD1. Germline CDR1 is SNHLY and CDR2 is FYNNEI. The CDR3 covers 14 residues. The CDR3 loop is CASPQDRFSPEAFF. The CDR3 DNA follows: TGTGCCAGTCCCCAGGACAGGTTTAGTCCTGAGGCTTTCTTT.

This clone was found a few times. The V and J genes are TRBV5-4 and TRBJ1-1; D possibly corresponds to TRBD1 (5 bases). V was trimmed by 5 bases and J by 7 bases, leaving 18 bases between them. The CDR3 is made up of 14 amino acids. The germline gives CDR1 SGHNT, CDR2 YYREEE (reference sequence). DNA of the CDR3: TGTGCCAGCAGACCCTTGATTGGGGGTAGTGAAGCTTTCTTT. Translated, it gives CASRPLIGGSEAFF.

The chain has TRBV6-5 and TRBJ1-1; D is ambiguous. The CDR3 is made up of 15 amino acids. The ends were cut back, 0 bases at V and 2 bases at J, with 10 bases in the middle. The germline gives CDR1 MNHEY, CDR2 SVGAGI. CDR3 nucleotides: TGTGCCAGCAGTTACTCAGGCAGGTTCAACACTGAAGCTTTCTTT. It codes for CASSYSGRFNTEAFF.

The V gene is TRBV13, the J gene TRBJ2-7; perhaps TRBD1 as D (5 bases). Germline assignment: CDR1 PRHDT and CDR2 FYEKMQ (reference sequence). CDR3 length equals 13 residues. V gave up 3 bases and J gave up 4 bases, with 10 bases separating them. Here the CDR3 DNA reads TGTGCCAGCAGCTTGCCTCGACAGTACGAGCAGTACTTC. Protein sequence: CASSLPRQYEQYF.

The chain links TRBV28 to TRBJ1-5, with D unresolved. The germline CDR1 and CDR2 sequences are MDHEN and SYDVKM. Trimming removed 5 bases at V and 5 bases at J, with 7 bases between. The length of the CDR3 is 12 residues. CDR3 sequence: CASSPDDQPQHF. CDR3 nucleotide sequence: TGTGCCAGCAGTCCCGACGATCAGCCCCAGCATTTT.

J is TRBJ1-1 and V is TRBV9, with D unclear. The V gene lost 4 bases and the J gene lost 4 bases, with 11 bases spanning the gap. The CDR3 sequence is 13 residues long. Germline CDR1 SGDLS, CDR2 YYNGEE. CDR3 protein: CASSSHSGTEAFF. DNA of the CDR3: TGTGCCAGCAGCTCCCACTCTGGCACTGAAGCTTTCTTT.

This chain links TRBV5-1 with TRBJ1-2; maybe TRBD1 (6 bases). Germline values: CDR1 SGHRS, CDR2 YFSETQ. The CDR3 totals 15 residues. Deletions cut 0 bases from V and 4 bases from J, with 13 bases between. Here the CDR3 reads CASSLAGGQSYGYTF. The CDR3, as DNA: TGCGCCAGCAGCTTGGCGGGCGGACAGTCCTATGGCTACACCTTC.

The rearrangement links TRBV4-1 to TRBJ2-1, with 8 bases fitting TRBD1. CDR3 size: 17 residues. The J segment lost 0 bases and the V segment lost 0 bases, leaving 4 bases of the junction unmatched. Per the germline V gene, CDR1 is MGHRA and CDR2 is YSYEKL. CDR3 loop: CASSQDPGQASYNEQFF. As DNA, the CDR3 is TGCGCCAGCAGCCAAGACCCGGGACAGGCCTCCTACAATGAGCAGTTCTTC.

This clone has a single count. This sequence joins TRBV5-1 and TRBJ2-5; D not resolved. Trimming removed 1 base at V and 3 bases at J, with 7 bases between. CDR3 length: 13 amino acids. Per the germline V gene, CDR1 is SGHRS and CDR2 is YFSETQ. CDR3 amino acids: CASSLSWEETQYF. The CDR3 region has the DNA TGCGCCAGCAGCTTGTCCTGGGAAGAGACCCAGTACTTC.

This sequence joins TRBV10-3 and TRBJ1-1, with D unresolved. This CDR3 region has 11 residues. CDR1 and CDR2 from the germline V gene are ENHRY and SYGVKD. V lost 6 bases and J lost 10, with 12 bases in between. The CDR3 nucleotides are TGTGCCATCAGCGCCGGCTCCTTAGCTTTCTTT. Translating it yields CAISAGSLAFF.

The chain carries TRBV7-2 and TRBJ2-1; D remains unclear. Trimming removed 5 bases from V and 4 bases from J, with 12 bases in between. CDR3 length equals 14 residues. The germline V gene has CDR1 SGHTA and CDR2 FQGNSA. The CDR3 region has the DNA TGTGCCAGCAGCGAAGACTGGGCGTACAATGAGCAGTTCTTC. The encoded protein is CASSEDWAYNEQFF.

The chain employs TRBV29-1 and TRBJ1-2; D might be TRBD1 (6 bases). Germline-derived CDR1 and CDR2 are SQVTM and ANQGSEA. Between the trimmed V and J ends, which lost 2 bases and 8 bases, there was a span of 15 bases. The CDR3 extends over 13 amino acids. In DNA, the CDR3 is TGCAGCGTTGAAATGGCGGGGGCTCACGGCTACACCTTC. It specifies CSVEMAGAHGYTF.

The chain couples TRBV30 to TRBJ2-2; 12 nucleotides line up with TRBD2. From germline, CDR1 is GTSNPN and CDR2 SVGIG (reference sequence). This CDR3 has 15 amino acids. With V trimmed by 8 bases and J by 4 bases, 8 bases remained unmatched. CDR3 residues: CAHRLAGVGTGELFF. The CDR3 DNA reads as TGTGCCCACAGACTAGCGGGGGTCGGCACCGGGGAGCTGTTTTTT. The entire variable domain, with the rest obtained from reference TRBV30 and TRBJ2-2, is as follows: SQTIHQWPATLVQPVGSPLSLECTVEGTSNPNLYWYRQAAGRGLQLLFYSVGIGQISSEVPQNLSASRPQDRQFILSSKKLLLSDSGFYLCAHRLAGVGTGELFFGEGSRLTVL.

The genes are TRBV5-1 and TRBJ1-1; perhaps TRBD1 as D (5 bases). Per the germline V gene, CDR1 is SGHRS and CDR2 is YFSETQ. The CDR3 runs to 14 residues. Trimming cost V 4 bases and J 5 bases, with 15 bases left between them. The CDR3 reads CASSRDSGGTEAFF. The CDR3 DNA reads as TGCGCCAGCAGCCGGGACTCTGGCGGGACTGAAGCTTTCTTT.

In its sample, this clone was seen a few times. The junction does not match germline at one end; this may be a read error. This chain uses TRBV30 with TRBJ1-4, with no clear D. The CDR3 is 11 residues long. Per the germline V gene, CDR1 is GTSNPN and CDR2 is SVGIG (reference sequence). The CDR3 nucleotides read TGCGGTCTTACGGTTTACGAAAAACTGTTTTTT. This sequence encodes CGLTVYEKLFF.

V is TRBV5-8 and J is TRBJ1-2; possible D gene TRBD1, 5 bases. The CDR3 contains 13 residues. The V end was cut by 5 bases, the J end by 6 bases, with 14 bases between. Germline CDR1 SGHTS, CDR2 YDEGEE. CDR3 in DNA: TGTGCCAGCAGGTCCTCGGGGGGTCATGGCTACACCTTC. This encodes CASRSSGGHGYTF.

The genes are TRBV7-9 and TRBJ1-1; no clear D gene. The V end was cut by 7 bases, the J end by 5 bases, with 17 bases between. Germline CDR1 reads SEHNR; CDR2 reads FQNEAQ (reference sequence). The CDR3 loop spans 14 amino acids. The DNA of the CDR3 is TGTGCCAGCACCTTCCTAGTAGACGGGACTGAAGCTTTCTTT. It codes for CASTFLVDGTEAFF.

V gene TRBV6-5 combines with J gene TRBJ2-3; a possible D gene is TRBD1 (5 bases). Trimming left V 2 bases short and J 0 bases short, with 9 bases between. Germline V gives CDR1 MNHEY, CDR2 SVGAGI. The length of the CDR3 is 15 residues. CDR3 nucleotides: TGTGCCAGCAGTTACACCCAGGGTAGCACAGATACGCAGTATTTT. It codes for CASSYTQGSTDTQYF.

The chain combines TRBV30 with TRBJ2-5; D may be TRBD1 or TRBD2 (5 bases each). Matching the DNA end better, TRBJ2-7 makes the J call doubtful. The CDR3 has 13 amino acids. CDR1 and CDR2 from the germline V gene are GTSNPN and SVGIG (reference sequence). The CDR3 bases are TGTGCCTGGAGTGTGTGGGGGTCCTACGAGCAGTACTTC. Its translation is CAWSVWGSYEQYF.